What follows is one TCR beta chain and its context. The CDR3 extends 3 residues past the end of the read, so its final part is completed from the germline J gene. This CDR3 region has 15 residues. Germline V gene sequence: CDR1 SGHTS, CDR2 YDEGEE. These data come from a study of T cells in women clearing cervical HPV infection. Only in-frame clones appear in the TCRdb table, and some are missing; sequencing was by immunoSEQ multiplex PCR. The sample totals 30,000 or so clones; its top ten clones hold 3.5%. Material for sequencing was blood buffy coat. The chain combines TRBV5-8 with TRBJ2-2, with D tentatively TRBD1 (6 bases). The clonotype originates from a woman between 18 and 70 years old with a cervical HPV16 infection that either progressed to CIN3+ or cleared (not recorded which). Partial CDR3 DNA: TGTGCCAGCAGGACAGGACGAAGTTATAATTCACCG. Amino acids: CASRTGRSYNSP. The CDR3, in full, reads CASRTGRSYNSPLFF.